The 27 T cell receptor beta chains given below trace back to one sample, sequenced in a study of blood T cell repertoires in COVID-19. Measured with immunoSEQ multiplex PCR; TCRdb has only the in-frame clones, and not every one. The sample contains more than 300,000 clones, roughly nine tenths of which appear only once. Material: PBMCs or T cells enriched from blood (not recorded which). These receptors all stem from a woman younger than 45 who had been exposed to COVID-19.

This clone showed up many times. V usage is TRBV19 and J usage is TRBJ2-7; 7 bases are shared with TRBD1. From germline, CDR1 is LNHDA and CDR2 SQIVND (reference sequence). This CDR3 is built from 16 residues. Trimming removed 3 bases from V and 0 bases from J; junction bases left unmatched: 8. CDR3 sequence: CASSIIGGRLSYEQYF. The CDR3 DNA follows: TGTGCCAGTAGTATTATAGGGGGCAGGCTCTCCTACGAGCAGTACTTC.

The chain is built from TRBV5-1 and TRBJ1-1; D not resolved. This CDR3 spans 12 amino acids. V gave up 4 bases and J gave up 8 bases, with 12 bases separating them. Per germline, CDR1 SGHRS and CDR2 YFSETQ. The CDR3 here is CASSANRDEAFF. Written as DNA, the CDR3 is TGCGCCAGCAGCGCGAACAGAGACGAAGCTTTCTTT.

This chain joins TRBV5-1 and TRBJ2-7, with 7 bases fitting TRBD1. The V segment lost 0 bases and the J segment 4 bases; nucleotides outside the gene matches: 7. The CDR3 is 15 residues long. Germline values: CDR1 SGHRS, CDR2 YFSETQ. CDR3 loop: CASSLVRTGLYEQYF. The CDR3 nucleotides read TGCGCCAGCAGCTTGGTCCGGACAGGCCTATACGAGCAGTACTTC.

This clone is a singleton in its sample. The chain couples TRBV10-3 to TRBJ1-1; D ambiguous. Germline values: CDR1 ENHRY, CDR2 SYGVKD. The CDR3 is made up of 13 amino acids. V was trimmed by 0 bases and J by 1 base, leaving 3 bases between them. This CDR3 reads CAISESRNTEAFF. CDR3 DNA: TGTGCCATCAGTGAGTCCAGGAACACTGAAGCTTTCTTT.

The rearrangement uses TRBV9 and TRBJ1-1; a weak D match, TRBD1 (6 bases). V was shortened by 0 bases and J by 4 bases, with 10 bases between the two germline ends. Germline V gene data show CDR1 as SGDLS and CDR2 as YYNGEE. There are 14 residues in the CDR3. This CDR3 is CASSVGQGPTEAFF. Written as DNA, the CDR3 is TGTGCCAGCAGCGTAGGGCAGGGGCCCACTGAAGCTTTCTTT.

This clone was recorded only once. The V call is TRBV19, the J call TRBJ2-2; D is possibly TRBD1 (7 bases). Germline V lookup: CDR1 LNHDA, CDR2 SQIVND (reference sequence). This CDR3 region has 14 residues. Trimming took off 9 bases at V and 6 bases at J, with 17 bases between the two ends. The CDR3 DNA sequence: TGTGCCAGCCGCGGGACAGTAATGGCCGGGGAGCTGTTTTTT. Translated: CASRGTVMAGELFF.

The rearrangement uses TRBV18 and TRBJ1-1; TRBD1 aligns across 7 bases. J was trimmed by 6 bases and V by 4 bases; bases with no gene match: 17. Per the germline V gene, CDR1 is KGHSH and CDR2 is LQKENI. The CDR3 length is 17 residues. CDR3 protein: CASSRIRTGFGAPEAFF. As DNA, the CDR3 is TGTGCCAGCTCACGCATTAGGACAGGATTTGGAGCTCCTGAAGCTTTCTTT.

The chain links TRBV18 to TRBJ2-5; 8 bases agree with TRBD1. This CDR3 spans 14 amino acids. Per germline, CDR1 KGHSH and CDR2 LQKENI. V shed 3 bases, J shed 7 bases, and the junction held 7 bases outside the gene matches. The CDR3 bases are TGTGCCAGCTCACCTCGGGACAGGCGAGGGACCCAGTACTTC. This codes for CASSPRDRRGTQYF.

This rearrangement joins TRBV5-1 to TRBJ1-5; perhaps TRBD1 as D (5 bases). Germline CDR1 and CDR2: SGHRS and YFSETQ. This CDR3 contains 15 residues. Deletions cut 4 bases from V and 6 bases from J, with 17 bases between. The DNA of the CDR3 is TGCGCCAGCAGCCCCTCCTCAGGGTGGGGTCAGCCCCAGCATTTT. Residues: CASSPSSGWGQPQHF.

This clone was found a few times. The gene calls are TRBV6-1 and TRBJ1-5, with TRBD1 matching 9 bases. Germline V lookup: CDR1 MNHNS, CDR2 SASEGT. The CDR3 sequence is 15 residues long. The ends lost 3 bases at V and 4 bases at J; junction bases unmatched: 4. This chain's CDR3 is CASSEGQGWNQPQHF. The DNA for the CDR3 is TGTGCCAGCAGTGAGGGACAGGGATGGAATCAGCCCCAGCATTTT.

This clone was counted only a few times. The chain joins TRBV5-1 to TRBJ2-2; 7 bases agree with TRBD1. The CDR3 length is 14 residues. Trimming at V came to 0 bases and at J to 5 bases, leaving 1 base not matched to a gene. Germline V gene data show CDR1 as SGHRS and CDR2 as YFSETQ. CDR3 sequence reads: CASSLGQGTGELFF. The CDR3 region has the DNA TGCGCCAGCAGCTTGGGACAGGGTACCGGGGAGCTGTTTTTT.

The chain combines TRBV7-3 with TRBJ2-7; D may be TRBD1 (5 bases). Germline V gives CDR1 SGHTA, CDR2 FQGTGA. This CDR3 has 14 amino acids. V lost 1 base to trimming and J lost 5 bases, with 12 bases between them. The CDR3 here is CASSLNAGPHEQYF. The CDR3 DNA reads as TGTGCCAGCAGCTTAAACGCAGGGCCCCACGAGCAGTACTTC.

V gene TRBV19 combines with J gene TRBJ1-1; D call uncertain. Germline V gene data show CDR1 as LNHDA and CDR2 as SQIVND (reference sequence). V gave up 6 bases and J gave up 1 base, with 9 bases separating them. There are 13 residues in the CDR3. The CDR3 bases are TGTGCCAGTAGCCAAAGTAGGAACACTGAAGCTTTCTTT. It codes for CASSQSRNTEAFF.

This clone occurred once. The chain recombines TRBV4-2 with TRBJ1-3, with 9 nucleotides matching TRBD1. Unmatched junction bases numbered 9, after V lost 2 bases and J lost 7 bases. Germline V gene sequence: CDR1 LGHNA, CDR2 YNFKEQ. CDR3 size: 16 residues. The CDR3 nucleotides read TGTGCCAGCAGCCAACCCGGGACAGGGACCCTCAACACCATATATTTT. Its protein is CASSQPGTGTLNTIYF.

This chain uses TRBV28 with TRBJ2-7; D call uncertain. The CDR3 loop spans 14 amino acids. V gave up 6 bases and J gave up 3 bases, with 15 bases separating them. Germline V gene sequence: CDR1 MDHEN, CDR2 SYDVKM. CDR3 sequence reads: CASSPTDTIYEQYF. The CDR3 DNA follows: TGTGCCAGCAGCCCAACCGACACCATCTACGAGCAGTACTTC. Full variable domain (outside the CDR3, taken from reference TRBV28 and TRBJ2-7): DVKVTQSSRYLVKRTGEKVFLECVQDMDHENMFWYRQDPGLGLRLIYFSYDVKMKEKGDIPEGYSVSREKKERFSLILESASTNQTSMYLCASSPTDTIYEQYFGPGTRLTVT.

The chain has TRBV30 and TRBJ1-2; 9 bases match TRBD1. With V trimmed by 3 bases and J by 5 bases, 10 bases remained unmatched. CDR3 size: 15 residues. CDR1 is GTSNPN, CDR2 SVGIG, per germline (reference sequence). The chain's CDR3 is CAWSPGTGWRYGYTF. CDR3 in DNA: TGTGCCTGGAGCCCCGGGACAGGGTGGAGGTATGGCTACACCTTC.

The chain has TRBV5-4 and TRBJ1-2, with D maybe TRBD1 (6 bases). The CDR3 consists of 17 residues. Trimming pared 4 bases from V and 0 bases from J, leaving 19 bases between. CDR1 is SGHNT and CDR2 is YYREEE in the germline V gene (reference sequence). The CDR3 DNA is TGTGCCAGCAGCGCTCCTTCCGGGACAAGTGCTAACTATGGCTACACCTTC. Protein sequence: CASSAPSGTSANYGYTF.

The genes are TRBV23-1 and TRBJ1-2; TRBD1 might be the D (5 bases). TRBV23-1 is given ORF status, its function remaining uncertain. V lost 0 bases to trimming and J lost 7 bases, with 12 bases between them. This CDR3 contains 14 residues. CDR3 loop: CASSQSKGRFGYTF. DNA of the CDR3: TGCGCCAGCAGTCAATCCAAGGGGCGCTTTGGCTACACCTTC.

CDR3 DNA: TGTGCCCCCTTGGGGGCAACCCGCCGGGAGACCCAGTACTTC. Its protein product is CAPLGATRRETQYF. The chain uses TRBV10-3 and TRBJ2-5, with a weak D call TRBD1 (6 bases). V lost 11 bases and J lost 5, with 21 bases in between. The V gene's germline CDR1 is ENHRY and CDR2 SYGVKD. This CDR3 is built from 14 residues.

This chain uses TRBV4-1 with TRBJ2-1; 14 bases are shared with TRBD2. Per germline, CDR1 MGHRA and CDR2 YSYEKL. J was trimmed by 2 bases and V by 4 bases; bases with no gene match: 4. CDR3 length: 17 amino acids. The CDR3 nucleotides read TGCGCCAGCAGCCGCCGGACTAGCGGGGGGACCTACAATGAGCAGTTCTTC. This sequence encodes CASSRRTSGGTYNEQFF.

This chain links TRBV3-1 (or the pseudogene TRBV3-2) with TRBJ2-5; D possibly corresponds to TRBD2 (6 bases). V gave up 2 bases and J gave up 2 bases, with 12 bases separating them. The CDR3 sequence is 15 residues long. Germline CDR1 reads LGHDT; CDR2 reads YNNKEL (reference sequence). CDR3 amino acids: CASSQRTGTQETQYF. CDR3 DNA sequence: TGTGCCAGCAGCCAACGGACTGGGACTCAAGAGACCCAGTACTTC.

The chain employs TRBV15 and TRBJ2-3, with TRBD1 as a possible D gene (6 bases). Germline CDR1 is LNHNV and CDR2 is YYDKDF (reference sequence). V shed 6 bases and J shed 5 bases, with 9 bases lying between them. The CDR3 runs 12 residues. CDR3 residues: CATRAQGDTQYF. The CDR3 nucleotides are TGTGCCACCAGGGCACAGGGAGATACGCAGTATTTT.

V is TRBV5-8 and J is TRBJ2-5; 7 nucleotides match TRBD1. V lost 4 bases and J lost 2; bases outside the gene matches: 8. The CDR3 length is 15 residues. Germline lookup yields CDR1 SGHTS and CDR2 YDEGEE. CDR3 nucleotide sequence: TGTGCCAGCAGCGTCGGGACAGCGAAACAAGAGACCCAGTACTTC. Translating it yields CASSVGTAKQETQYF.

For the CDR3, the DNA is TGTGCCAGCAGTTACCGCGGGTCTGGAAACACCATATATTTT. It encodes CASSYRGSGNTIYF. This chain uses TRBV6-2 or TRBV6-3 with TRBJ1-3; no clear D. This CDR3 region has 14 residues. Trimming removed 2 bases from V and 1 base from J, with 6 bases in between. Germline V gene lookup returns CDR1 MNHEY and CDR2 SVGEGT.

CDR3 nucleotide sequence: TGTGCCAGCAGCTTAGATCCAGGGGGAGTTGGCGAGCAGTACTTC. Its translation is CASSLDPGGVGEQYF. The V gene is TRBV7-9, the J gene TRBJ2-7, with 7 bases fitting TRBD1. With V trimmed by 1 base and J by 6 bases, 9 bases remained unmatched. The CDR3 contains 15 residues. Germline V CDR1 and CDR2: SEHNR, FQNEAQ (reference sequence). Drawing the rest from reference TRBV7-9 and TRBJ2-7, the complete variable domain is DTGVSQNPRHKITKRGQNVTFRCDPISEHNRLYWYRQTLGQGPEFLTYFQNEAQLEKSRLLSDRFSAERPKGSFSTLEIQRTEQGDSAMYLCASSLDPGGVGEQYFGPGTRLTVT.

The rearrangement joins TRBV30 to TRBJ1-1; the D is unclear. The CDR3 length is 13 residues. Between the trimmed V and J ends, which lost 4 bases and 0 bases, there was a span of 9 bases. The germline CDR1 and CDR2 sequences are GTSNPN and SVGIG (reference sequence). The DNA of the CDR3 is TGTGCCTGGAACAGAAACATGAACACTGAAGCTTTCTTT. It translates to CAWNRNMNTEAFF.

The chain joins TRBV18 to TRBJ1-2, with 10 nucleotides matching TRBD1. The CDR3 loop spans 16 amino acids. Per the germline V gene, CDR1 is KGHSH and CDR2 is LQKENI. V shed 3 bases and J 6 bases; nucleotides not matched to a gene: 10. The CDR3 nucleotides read TGTGCCAGCTCACCGGACAGACAGGGGGCAGAAAATGGCTACACCTTC. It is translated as CASSPDRQGAENGYTF.